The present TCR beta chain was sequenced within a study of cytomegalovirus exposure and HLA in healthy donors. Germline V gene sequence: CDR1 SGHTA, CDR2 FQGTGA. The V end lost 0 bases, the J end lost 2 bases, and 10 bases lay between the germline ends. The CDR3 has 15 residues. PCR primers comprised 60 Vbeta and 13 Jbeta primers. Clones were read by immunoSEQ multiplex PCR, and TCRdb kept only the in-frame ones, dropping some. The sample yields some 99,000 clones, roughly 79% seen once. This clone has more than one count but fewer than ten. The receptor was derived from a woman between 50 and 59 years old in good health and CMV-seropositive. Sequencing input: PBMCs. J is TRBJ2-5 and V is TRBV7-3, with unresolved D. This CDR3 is CASSLTVGFQETQYF. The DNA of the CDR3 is TGTGCCAGCAGCTTAACGGTCGGGTTTCAAGAGACCCAGTACTTC.